A single sample gave rise to the 27 T cell receptor beta chains below, sequenced in a study of cytomegalovirus exposure and HLA in healthy donors. Both 60 Vbeta primers and 13 Jbeta primers went into the PCR. Sequencing was performed with immunoSEQ multiplex PCR; in TCRdb, only in-frame clones are kept and a portion is missing. This table holds more than 90,000 clones, 65% to 85% found once. The sample consisted of PBMCs. These receptors came from a woman between 40 and 50 years old in good health and CMV-seronegative.

The gene calls are TRBV7-6 and TRBJ2-1; 12 bases line up with TRBD2. Germline V gives CDR1 SGHVS, CDR2 FNYEAQ. The V gene end was trimmed by 0 bases and the J gene end by 4 bases; junction bases not matched to a gene: 4. This CDR3 is 17 amino acids long. CDR3 DNA sequence: TGTGCCAGCAGCTTAGCGCCTCTAGCGGGGGGGTACAATGAGCAGTTCTTC. Translating it yields CASSLAPLAGGYNEQFF.

The count of this clone is one. J is TRBJ1-1 and V is TRBV27; 10 bases agree with TRBD1. This CDR3 is built from 13 residues. CDR1 MNHEY and CDR2 SMNVEV come from the germline V gene (reference sequence). Germline trimming cut 6 bases from V and 11 bases from J; bases unmatched to any gene: 9. CDR3 bases: TGTGCCAGCAGCCGACAGGGGGCAGATCGGGCTTTCTTT. Encoded protein: CASSRQGADRAFF.

This chain uses TRBV7-9 with TRBJ2-3, with D maybe TRBD2 (5 bases). The ends were cut back, 4 bases at V and 9 bases at J, with 17 bases in the middle. There are 14 residues in the CDR3. Germline V CDR1 and CDR2: SEHNR, FQNEAQ (reference sequence). The CDR3 loop reads CASSSGGTQGTQYF. CDR3 nucleotide sequence: TGTGCCAGCAGCTCCGGAGGAACCCAAGGGACGCAGTATTTT.

The CDR3 sequence: CASNPNPGPDTQYF. In nucleotides, the CDR3 is TGTGCCAGCAACCCTAATCCTGGGCCAGATACGCAGTATTTT. This sequence joins TRBV7-9 and TRBJ2-3; D gene unclear. V was clipped by 7 bases and J by 4 bases, with 15 bases between them. Germline lookup yields CDR1 SEHNR and CDR2 FQNEAQ (reference sequence). This CDR3 comprises 14 residues.

The rearrangement uses TRBV7-2 and TRBJ2-2; 13 positions agree with TRBD2. The J segment lost 10 bases and the V segment lost 5 bases, leaving 13 bases of the junction unmatched. The germline V gene encodes CDR1 SGHTA and CDR2 FQGNSA. This CDR3 has 17 residues. CDR3 amino acids: CASSPTSGLAGASELFF. In DNA form, the CDR3 reads TGTGCCAGCAGCCCTACGAGCGGACTAGCGGGAGCGTCGGAGCTGTTTTTT.

The chain has TRBV7-8 and TRBJ2-3, with unresolved D. V was pared by 2 bases and J by 2 bases, with 14 bases between. CDR3 length equals 16 residues. Germline-derived CDR1 and CDR2 are SGHVS and FQNEAQ. This CDR3 reads CASSLLIAPSTDTQYF. The CDR3 region has the DNA TGTGCCAGCAGCTTACTCATAGCCCCCTCCACAGATACGCAGTATTTT.

The chain recombines TRBV7-9 with TRBJ2-7, with 13 bases that match TRBD2. The V gene end was trimmed by 0 bases and the J gene end by 9 bases; junction bases not matched to a gene: 11. CDR1 and CDR2 (germline): SEHNR, FQNEAQ (reference sequence). This CDR3 has 17 amino acids. CDR3 nucleotide sequence: TGTGCCAGCAGCTTAGCCTCGGGACTAGCGGGGCTCTGGGGGCAGTACTTC. This codes for CASSLASGLAGLWGQYF.

The chain has TRBV4-1 and TRBJ1-1; D remains ambiguous. The CDR3 is 16 amino acids. The ends were cut back, 1 base at V and 0 bases at J, with 12 bases in the middle. Germline values: CDR1 MGHRA, CDR2 YSYEKL. The CDR3 region is CASSQVGGGMNTEAFF. The CDR3 nucleotides read TGCGCCAGCAGCCAAGTAGGAGGAGGAATGAACACTGAAGCTTTCTTT.

The V and J genes are TRBV6-4 and TRBJ1-6, with TRBD1 identical over 9 bases. CDR1 and CDR2 from the germline V gene are MRHNA and SNTAGT. V gave up 6 bases and J gave up 8 bases; unmatched junction bases: 8. The CDR3 loop spans 15 amino acids. The CDR3 is CASSATGTGYSPLHF. CDR3 DNA: TGTGCCAGCAGCGCAACCGGGACAGGGTATTCACCCCTCCACTTT.

The chain links TRBV7-2 to TRBJ2-1, with D tentatively TRBD2 (5 bases). This CDR3 has 14 residues. The V and J ends lost 3 bases and 7 bases respectively, with 13 bases between them. Germline V CDR1 and CDR2: SGHTA, FQGNSA. CDR3 in amino acids: CASSFTSRGNEQFF. The DNA for the CDR3 is TGTGCCAGCAGCTTCACTAGTAGAGGGAATGAGCAGTTCTTC.

This chain connects TRBV6-9 to TRBJ2-1, with a tentative D call TRBD2 (6 bases). V shed 4 bases and J shed 2 bases, with 24 bases lying between them. The CDR3 sequence is 19 residues long. The germline gives CDR1 MNHGY, CDR2 SVAAGI. This chain's CDR3 is CASSWGKRRGPSPYNEQFF. CDR3 nucleotides: TGTGCCAGCAGTTGGGGCAAGAGGCGGGGACCCTCCCCCTACAATGAGCAGTTCTTC.

The chain couples TRBV2 to TRBJ2-1; D may be TRBD2 (7 bases). This CDR3 comprises 16 residues. Germline values: CDR1 SNHLY, CDR2 FYNNEI. V dropped 1 base and J dropped 3 bases, with 13 bases sitting between them. CDR3 in amino acids: CASSEGAGANYNEQFF. CDR3 sequence (DNA): TGTGCCAGCAGTGAAGGTGCGGGGGCGAACTACAATGAGCAGTTCTTC.

As concerns this clone: Relative to the germline gene, one junction end is altered; a read error may explain this. The chain joins TRBV7-9 to TRBJ1-4; D is unclear. The V gene's germline CDR1 is SEHNR and CDR2 FQNEAQ (reference sequence). The CDR3 covers 11 residues. The CDR3 nucleotides are TGTTCCAGCAGCCGCGCTGAAAAACTGTTTTTT. Its protein is CSSSRAEKLFF.

The chain uses TRBV19 and TRBJ2-3, with 8 nucleotides matching TRBD2. V shed 6 bases, J shed 2 bases, and the junction held 1 base outside the gene matches. Germline V gene data show CDR1 as LNHDA and CDR2 as SQIVND (reference sequence). The CDR3 is made up of 13 amino acids. Here the CDR3 reads CASSGRDTDTQYF. The CDR3 nucleotides are TGTGCCAGTAGCGGGAGGGACACAGATACGCAGTATTTT.

The chain couples TRBV12-5 to TRBJ2-7, with 9 bases aligning to TRBD1. Per the germline V gene, CDR1 is LGHNT and CDR2 is FRNRAP. The ends lost 5 bases at V and 5 bases at J; junction bases unmatched: 10. The CDR3 runs 15 residues. This chain's CDR3 is CASGKRTGEDHEQYF. For the CDR3, the DNA is TGTGCTAGTGGTAAAAGGACAGGGGAGGACCACGAGCAGTACTTC. The full variable domain, with the rest looked up from reference TRBV12-5 and TRBJ2-7, is DARVTQTPRHKVTEMGQEVTMRCQPILGHNTVFWYRQTMMQGLELLAYFRNRAPLDDSGMPKDRFSAEMPDATLATLKIQPSEPRDSAVYFCASGKRTGEDHEQYFGPGTRLTVT.

The chain is built from TRBV7-9 and TRBJ2-3, with 12 bases fitting TRBD2. The CDR3 spans 17 residues. The trim removed 4 bases at V and 3 bases at J, leaving 8 bases unmatched. Germline CDR1 SEHNR, CDR2 FQNEAQ (reference sequence). DNA for the CDR3: TGTGCCAGCAGCTCCCGACTAGCGGGAGACCTAACAGATACGCAGTATTTT. This gives the protein CASSSRLAGDLTDTQYF.

The genes are TRBV7-9 and TRBJ2-7, with D tentatively TRBD2 (6 bases). In germline, CDR1 is SEHNR, CDR2 FQNEAQ (reference sequence). The CDR3 has 13 residues. Trimming took off 1 base at V and 2 bases at J, with 6 bases between the two ends. CDR3 loop: CASSLGGTYEQYF. CDR3 DNA: TGTGCCAGCAGCTTAGGCGGGACCTACGAGCAGTACTTC.

This clone came up a few times. The chain links TRBV9 to TRBJ2-1; 12 positions agree with TRBD2. There are 14 residues in the CDR3. The V gene's germline CDR1 is SGDLS and CDR2 YYNGEE. Trimming cost V 10 bases and J 8 bases; bases outside gene matches: 10. CDR3 sequence (DNA): TGTGCCTGCCCGACTAGCGGGAGTGGGGATGAGCAGTTCTTC. It encodes CACPTSGSGDEQFF.

This rearrangement joins TRBV19 to TRBJ1-1; possible D gene TRBD1, 6 bases. Trimming took 3 bases from V and 0 from J, leaving 11 bases between them. This CDR3 has 15 residues. Germline V gene data show CDR1 as LNHDA and CDR2 as SQIVND (reference sequence). CDR3 protein: CASSMWTVLNTEAFF. CDR3 bases: TGTGCCAGTAGTATGTGGACAGTACTGAACACTGAAGCTTTCTTT. The variable domain in full, with the rest retrieved from reference TRBV19 and TRBJ1-1, is DGGITQSPKYLFRKEGQNVTLSCEQNLNHDAMYWYRQDPGQGLRLIYYSQIVNDFQKGDIAEGYSVSREKKESFPLTVTSAQKNPTAFYLCASSMWTVLNTEAFFGQGTRLTVV.

V gene TRBV7-3 combines with J gene TRBJ2-3, with D perhaps TRBD2 (6 bases). Between the trimmed V and J ends, which lost 2 bases and 2 bases, there was a span of 11 bases. The germline CDR1 and CDR2 sequences are SGHTA and FQGTGA. The CDR3 covers 15 residues. In DNA form, the CDR3 reads TGTGCCAGCAGCTTACGCGGGGACTTCACAGATACGCAGTATTTT. Translating gives CASSLRGDFTDTQYF.

The J gene is TRBJ2-2, the V gene TRBV19; 12 nucleotides align to TRBD1. Germline values: CDR1 LNHDA, CDR2 SQIVND (reference sequence). The CDR3 contains 15 residues. J was trimmed by 4 bases and V by 7 bases; bases with no gene match: 4. The CDR3 loop is CASTGQGASTGELFF. CDR3 DNA sequence: TGTGCCAGTACGGGACAGGGGGCAAGCACCGGGGAGCTGTTTTTT. The whole variable domain, filled in from reference TRBV19 and TRBJ2-2, reads DGGITQSPKYLFRKEGQNVTLSCEQNLNHDAMYWYRQDPGQGLRLIYYSQIVNDFQKGDIAEGYSVSREKKESFPLTVTSAQKNPTAFYLCASTGQGASTGELFFGEGSRLTVL.

The chain links TRBV19 to TRBJ2-5; TRBD1 is a possible D gene (5 bases). V lost 5 bases to trimming and J lost 5 bases, with 15 bases between them. CDR1 and CDR2 (germline): LNHDA, SQIVND (reference sequence). This CDR3 is 14 amino acids long. The CDR3 reads CASSAPGIRETQYF. CDR3 sequence (DNA): TGTGCCAGTAGTGCGCCAGGGATCCGGGAGACCCAGTACTTC.

The chain has TRBV28 and TRBJ2-3; D uncertain. V lost 3 bases and J lost 4, with 11 bases in between. Germline lookup yields CDR1 MDHEN and CDR2 SYDVKM. The CDR3 sequence is 14 residues long. The chain's CDR3 is CASSFRVASDTQYF. The CDR3 DNA reads as TGTGCCAGCAGTTTCCGGGTAGCTTCAGATACGCAGTATTTT.

The chain joins TRBV10-1 to TRBJ2-7; 7 nucleotides match TRBD1. CDR3 length: 13 residues. Germline-derived CDR1 and CDR2 are WNHNN and SYGVQD (reference sequence). Trimming took 3 bases from V and 6 from J; bases not matched to a gene: 5. This chain's CDR3 is CASSEGTEIEQYF. In DNA form, the CDR3 reads TGCGCCAGCAGTGAAGGGACAGAAATCGAGCAGTACTTC.

CDR3 loop: CASSWDRGYYGYTF. The CDR3 nucleotides read TGTGCCAGCAGCTGGGACAGGGGATACTATGGCTACACCTTC. The chain combines TRBV7-2 with TRBJ1-2, with 10 bases aligning to TRBD1. Germline V gene data show CDR1 as SGHTA and CDR2 as FQGNSA. The CDR3 is 14 amino acids. J was trimmed by 3 bases and V by 4 bases; bases with no gene match: 2.

The V and J genes are TRBV27 and TRBJ2-7, with TRBD1 as a possible D gene (6 bases). V lost 6 bases and J 2 bases, leaving 11 bases between the germline ends. The CDR3 spans 13 residues. The germline gives CDR1 MNHEY, CDR2 SMNVEV (reference sequence). The CDR3 DNA is TGTGCCAGCAGGGGCACAGGGCCCTACGAGCAGTACTTC. The encoded protein is CASRGTGPYEQYF.

The rearrangement links TRBV6-1 to TRBJ2-2, with D perhaps matching TRBD1 (6 bases). Looked up from germline, CDR1 is MNHNS and CDR2 is SASEGT. This CDR3 is built from 15 residues. Between the trimmed V and J ends, which lost 5 bases and 1 base, there was a span of 11 bases. The CDR3 sequence is CASSLRRGNTGELFF. The CDR3 nucleotides read TGTGCCAGCAGTCTCCGCAGGGGGAACACCGGGGAGCTGTTTTTT.